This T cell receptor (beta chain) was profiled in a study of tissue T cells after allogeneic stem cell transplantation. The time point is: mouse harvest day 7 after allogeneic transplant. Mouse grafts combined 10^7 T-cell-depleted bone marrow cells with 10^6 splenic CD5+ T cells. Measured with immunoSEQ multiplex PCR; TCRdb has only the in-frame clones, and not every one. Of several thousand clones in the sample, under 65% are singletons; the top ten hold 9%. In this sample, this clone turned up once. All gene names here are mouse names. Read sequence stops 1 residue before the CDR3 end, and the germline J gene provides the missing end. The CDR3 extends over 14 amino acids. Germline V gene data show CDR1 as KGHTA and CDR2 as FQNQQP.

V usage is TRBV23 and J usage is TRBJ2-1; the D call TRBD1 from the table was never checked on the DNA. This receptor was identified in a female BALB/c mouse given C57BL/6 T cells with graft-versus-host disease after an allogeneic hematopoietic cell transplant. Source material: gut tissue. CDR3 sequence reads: CSSSRTGGGAEQFF. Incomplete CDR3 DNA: TGCTCCAGCAGTCGGACAGGGGGCGGTGCTGAGCAGTTC.